This T cell receptor (beta chain) was identified in a study of lymphopenia after photon versus proton radiotherapy. As for this clone: No antigen is known for it.

Clones were sequenced by immunoSEQ multiplex PCR, and TCRdb holds only the in-frame ones, with some missing. The sample shows about 7,300 clones, 93% of them seen only once. Study-wide findings and caveats: Post-nadir diversity loss with photons came from oligoclonal expansion, particularly CD8+ Temra cells.

V was clipped by 1 base and J by 1 base, with 7 bases between them. This CDR3 spans 14 amino acids. CDR1 and CDR2 (germline): SGHVS, FQNEAQ. The sample consisted of peripheral blood, taken from a patient treated with photon-based radiotherapy. The chain couples TRBV7-8 to TRBJ1-1; D unclear. This sequence was found in a woman between 50 and 59 years old with cholangiocarcinoma. The CDR3 is CASSLGPGNTEAFF. In nucleotides, the CDR3 is TGTGCCAGCAGCTTAGGCCCCGGGAACACTGAAGCTTTCTTT.